This TCR beta chain was sequenced for a study of high-grade serous ovarian cancer treatment subgroups. The tumor samples were collected prior to definitive surgery or chemotherapy. The J segment lost 4 bases and the V segment lost 5 bases, leaving 10 bases of the junction unmatched. Germline V CDR1 and CDR2: SGHVS, FNYEAQ. The CDR3 covers 15 residues. Clones were read by immunoSEQ multiplex PCR, and TCRdb kept only the in-frame ones, dropping some. The sample has around 16,000 clones; roughly two thirds are singletons. The receptor's source is a human donor with high-grade serous ovarian cancer. Sequencing was performed on tumor tissue. V and J are TRBV7-6 and TRBJ2-7, with 8 positions matching TRBD1. Written as DNA, the CDR3 is TGTGCCAGCAGCCAACCCGGGACAGGAGCTTACGAGCAGTACTTC. Translating gives CASSQPGTGAYEQYF. The variable domain in full, with the rest retrieved from reference TRBV7-6 and TRBJ2-7, is GAGVSQSPRYKVTKRGQDVALRCDPISGHVSLYWYRQALGQGPEFLTYFNYEAQQDKSGLPNDRFSAERPEGSISTLTIQRTEQRDSAMYRCASSQPGTGAYEQYFGPGTRLTVT.